This TCR beta chain came from a study of a mutant IDH1 vaccine in newly diagnosed glioma. Study context: In some groups vaccination began 4-6 weeks post-radiotherapy; others received it with temozolomide. Study-wide results and caveats: Detectable vaccine-induced immune responses arose in 93.3% of patients.

Profiling relied on immunoSEQ multiplex PCR, and the TCRdb table lists in-frame clones only, not all of them. Of 50,000 to 70,000 clones listed, 75% to 90% are singletons. Germline V gives CDR1 MNHEY, CDR2 SVGAGI. V was pared by 5 bases and J by 2 bases, with 6 bases of the junction left unmatched. The CDR3 is 15 residues long. Time point given: week 23, last vaccination. Each dose of the vaccine consisted of 300 ug of mutant IDH1 20-mer peptide, with topical imiquimod. Each tumor in the donors was a new WHO grade 3 or 4 astrocytoma, IDH1-mutant and ATRX-lost. Points on this clone: Its specificity is unknown.

This receptor was identified in a man aged 18 to 35 with glioma. V usage is TRBV6-5 and J usage is TRBJ1-3, with TRBD1 matching 7 bases. The sample was PBMCs, taken from a glioma patient whose treatment included an IDH1 peptide vaccine. The CDR3 DNA sequence: TGTGCCAGCAGTCAGCTAGGGGGCACTGGAAACACCATATATTTT. Translation: CASSQLGGTGNTIYF.